Below are 10 T cell receptor beta chains sequenced from a single sample in a study of blood T cell repertoires in COVID-19. Method: immunoSEQ multiplex PCR; TCRdb's copy keeps in-frame clones and lacks some. The sample holds roughly 40,000 clones, about 85% seen once. The sequenced material came from peripheral blood. Every receptor here comes from a woman at least 80 years old with acute or convalescent COVID-19.

The V and J genes are TRBV7-2 and TRBJ2-2; 7 nucleotides align to TRBD1. The germline V gene encodes CDR1 SGHTA and CDR2 FQGNSA. V gave up 1 base and J gave up 1 base; unmatched junction bases: 12. The length of the CDR3 is 19 residues. CDR3 DNA sequence: TGTGCCAGCAGCTTAGGCAGCCAGGGGGTAGGAAGGAACACCGGGGAGCTGTTTTTT. Amino acid sequence: CASSLGSQGVGRNTGELFF.

The rearrangement joins TRBV28 to TRBJ2-2; tentatively, D is TRBD2 (6 bases). V was trimmed by 7 bases and J by 5 bases, leaving 17 bases between them. The CDR3 sequence is 15 residues long. Germline V CDR1 and CDR2: MDHEN, SYDVKM. The CDR3 here is CASTRGAGRTGELFF. CDR3 DNA sequence: TGTGCCAGCACGCGCGGGGCAGGGCGTACCGGGGAGCTGTTTTTT.

V gene TRBV7-9 combines with J gene TRBJ2-5, with 8 bases lining up with TRBD2. Trimming removed 5 bases from V and 0 bases from J; junction bases left unmatched: 2. The CDR3 covers 14 residues. Germline V gives CDR1 SEHNR, CDR2 FQNEAQ (reference sequence). This CDR3 reads CASSHSGNQETQYF. In DNA form, the CDR3 reads TGTGCCAGCAGCCATAGCGGGAACCAAGAGACCCAGTACTTC.

V and J are TRBV21-1 and TRBJ2-7; the table's D call of TRBD2 was not tested on the DNA. TRBV21-1 counts as a pseudogene. The CDR3 has 15 amino acids. DNA for the CDR3: TGTGCCAGCAGCAAAGTCTGGGATTGGGGGGACGAGCAGTACTTC. Its translation is CASSKVWDWGDEQYF.

This clone has just a few counts. This chain links TRBV5-1 with TRBJ1-1; TRBD1 might be the D (5 bases). This CDR3 spans 14 amino acids. CDR1 SGHRS and CDR2 YFSETQ come from the germline V gene. V lost 4 bases and J 3 bases, leaving 13 bases between the germline ends. The CDR3 DNA sequence: TGCGCCAGCAGCGGAGGGACTGTCGACACTGAAGCTTTCTTT. Translated: CASSGGTVDTEAFF.

The gene calls are TRBV5-1 and TRBJ1-5; TRBD1 might be the D (5 bases). CDR1 SGHRS and CDR2 YFSETQ come from the germline V gene. Trimming stripped 1 base from V and 6 bases from J, with 14 bases between. This CDR3 comprises 15 residues. The CDR3 loop is CASSLIGQGRQPQHF. The CDR3 coding sequence is TGCGCCAGCAGCTTGATAGGCCAGGGTCGTCAGCCCCAGCATTTT.

This sequence joins TRBV28 and TRBJ2-7; weak D call: TRBD2 (5 bases). The V end was cut by 5 bases, the J end by 9 bases, with 11 bases between. Germline-derived CDR1 and CDR2 are MDHEN and SYDVKM. This CDR3 is 11 amino acids long. The CDR3, as DNA: TGTGCCAGCAGTCCGAGGGTGGGGCAGTACTTC. As protein: CASSPRVGQYF. The full variable domain, with the rest looked up from reference TRBV28 and TRBJ2-7, is DVKVTQSSRYLVKRTGEKVFLECVQDMDHENMFWYRQDPGLGLRLIYFSYDVKMKEKGDIPEGYSVSREKKERFSLILESASTNQTSMYLCASSPRVGQYFGPGTRLTVT.

The chain is built from TRBV6-5 and TRBJ1-5, with TRBD1 matching over 7 bases. The CDR3 length is 14 residues. In germline, CDR1 is MNHEY, CDR2 SVGAGI. Germline trimming cut 6 bases from V and 4 bases from J; bases unmatched to any gene: 6. DNA of the CDR3: TGTGCCAGCAGCTCGGGACAGTATAATCAGCCCCAGCATTTT. It encodes CASSSGQYNQPQHF.

This clone has just a few counts. The chain is built from TRBV20-1 and TRBJ2-1; no definite D call. Trimming cost V 7 bases and J 4 bases, with 8 bases left between them. The CDR3 covers 11 residues. From germline, CDR1 is DFQATT and CDR2 SNEGSKA (reference sequence). This chain's CDR3 is CSVAFYNEQFF. The CDR3 DNA is TGCAGTGTAGCCTTTTACAATGAGCAGTTCTTC.

The CDR3 DNA is TGCAGTGCTAGTCGCCTAGAAGCTTTCTTT. This translates into CSASRLEAFF. This chain links TRBV20-1 with TRBJ1-1; D gene uncertain. The CDR3 runs to 10 residues. Deletions cut 3 bases from V and 8 bases from J, with 7 bases between. Germline CDR1 DFQATT, CDR2 SNEGSKA (reference sequence).